This T cell receptor (beta chain) emerged from a study of blood T cell repertoires in COVID-19. Turning to the study itself: The United States, Italy and Spain were the sources of the acute and convalescent COVID-19 samples. The analysed material was cDNA or gDNA that came from T cells, B-cell-depleted T cells, or PBMCs.

This CDR3 has 15 amino acids. J gave up 6 bases and V 0 bases, and 6 bases lay outside the gene matches. Germline CDR1 is SGDLS and CDR2 is YYNGEE. This clone was found once. Authors' data handling: It was from reference gene primer amplification that nucleated cell counts were estimated. Profiling relied on immunoSEQ multiplex PCR, and the TCRdb table lists in-frame clones only, not all of them. V, J and clone size are taken as reported in that table, and D and trimming were inferred from the DNA itself. The table shows 140,000 to 150,000 clones, with 80% to 90% occurring only once. Membership in each cohort depended on participant-reported clinical history.

The sequence came from a man aged 55 to 70 who had recovered from COVID-19. Sequenced input: PBMCs or T cells enriched from blood (not recorded which). The chain has TRBV9 and TRBJ2-1; the match to TRBD2 covers 7 bases. CDR3 in DNA: TGTGCCAGCAGCGTAGGAGCGGGGAAGTCCAATGAGCAGTTCTTC. This encodes CASSVGAGKSNEQFF.